The text below deals with one T cell receptor (beta chain). The data are from a study of blood T cell repertoires in COVID-19. Looking at the study overall: Samples taken during acute and convalescent COVID-19 were collected in the United States, Italy and Spain.

Profiled with immunoSEQ multiplex PCR; TCRdb holds only in-frame clones, not every one. The sample records 120,000 or so clones, 85% to 90% being singletons. The CDR3 consists of 13 residues. Germline CDR1 reads GTSNPN; CDR2 reads SVGIG (reference sequence). The V and J ends lost 3 bases and 6 bases, in that order; junction bases with no gene match: 7. The chain has TRBV30 and TRBJ1-1; 7 bases map to TRBD1. The clonotype was recovered from a man between 60 and 75 years old with acute or convalescent COVID-19. The sample taken for sequencing was peripheral blood. The CDR3 protein is CAWREQGIPEAFF. The DNA of the CDR3 is TGTGCCTGGAGGGAACAGGGGATACCTGAAGCTTTCTTT.